What follows are 14 T cell receptor beta chains derived from one specimen sequenced in a study of T-cell memory formation after mild COVID-19. TCRdb used MiXCR to reprocess the 5' RACE reads, holding one entry per CDR3 protein. The sample shows 210,000 or so distinct CDR3 sequences, about 10% of them seen only once. The sequenced material came from PBMCs or a T cell subset sorted from them (not recorded which). The receptor set was obtained from a man aged 18 to 29 who had mild COVID-19 (a few samples of this study predate the infection). Cell type and time point are not known.

This clonotype appeared a few times. The chain recombines TRBV20-1 with TRBJ2-1; 8 nucleotides match TRBD1. The CDR3 runs 14 residues. Germline CDR1 reads DFQATT; CDR2 reads SNEGSKA (reference sequence). V gave up 6 bases and J gave up 5 bases; unmatched junction bases: 9. CDR3 residues: CSAPDRVRDNEQFF. The CDR3 DNA reads as TGCAGTGCACCGGACAGGGTGAGGGACAATGAGCAGTTCTTC.

This clonotype was seen many times. The V call is TRBV7-2, the J call TRBJ2-5; 7 positions match TRBD2. Trimming at V came to 3 bases and at J to 7 bases, leaving 11 bases not matched to a gene. This CDR3 contains 15 residues. Germline V gene sequence: CDR1 SGHTA, CDR2 FQGNSA. The CDR3 nucleotides read TGTGCCAGCAGCTTGGCTAGCGGCGGTGGAGGGACCCAGTACTTC. Its protein is CASSLASGGGGTQYF.

The chain uses TRBV7-9 and TRBJ2-1; perhaps D is TRBD1 or TRBD2 (6 bases each). Germline-derived CDR1 and CDR2 are SEHNR and FQNEAQ (reference sequence). CDR3 length: 14 residues. V lost 1 base to trimming and J lost 10 bases, with 14 bases between them. The CDR3 protein is CASSLVQGRGEQFF. The DNA for the CDR3 is TGTGCCAGCAGCTTAGTACAGGGACGGGGGGAGCAGTTCTTC.

The chain uses TRBV7-2 and TRBJ2-2; tentatively, D is TRBD1 (6 bases). Trimming took 5 bases from V and 6 from J, leaving 16 bases between them. The CDR3 contains 15 residues. CDR1 SGHTA and CDR2 FQGNSA come from the germline V gene. In DNA, the CDR3 is TGTGCCAGCAGCCAGGGGTGGGGTCCCCCCGGGGAGCTGTTTTTT. Translation: CASSQGWGPPGELFF.

The CDR3 reads CASSVARFDTQYF. The CDR3 DNA follows: TGTGCCAGCAGCGTAGCTAGGTTCGATACGCAGTATTTT. The V and J genes are TRBV9 and TRBJ2-3; D unresolved. Germline loops: CDR1 SGDLS, CDR2 YYNGEE. V gave up 0 bases and J gave up 6 bases, with 8 bases separating them. The CDR3 has 13 amino acids.

This clonotype was detected only a few times. This chain uses TRBV7-8 with TRBJ2-7; D may be TRBD1 (5 bases). The CDR3 sequence is 11 residues long. Germline loops: CDR1 SGHVS, CDR2 FQNEAQ. Trimming took off 3 bases at V and 7 bases at J, with 7 bases between the two ends. The CDR3, as DNA: TGTGCCAGCAGCTTTAGGGGAGAGCAGTACGTC. Translation gives CASSFRGEQYV.

V usage is TRBV5-1 and J usage is TRBJ2-5; D possibly corresponds to TRBD1 (6 bases). With 5 bases removed from V and 0 bases from J, the gap between germline ends came to 11 bases. CDR1 is SGHRS and CDR2 is YFSETQ in the germline V gene. This CDR3 has 14 residues. CDR3 sequence: CASRGGRYQETQYF. In DNA form, the CDR3 reads TGCGCCAGCAGAGGGGGAAGGTACCAAGAGACCCAGTACTTC.

The rearrangement links TRBV5-1 to TRBJ1-6, with D tentatively TRBD1 (5 bases). This CDR3 is 15 amino acids long. CDR1 and CDR2 (germline): SGHRS, YFSETQ. V lost 4 bases to trimming and J lost 7 bases, with 15 bases between them. CDR3 DNA: TGCGCCAGCAGCGGGAACGGGGCTCGGAATTCACCCCTCCACTTT. Residues: CASSGNGARNSPLHF. Together with reference TRBV5-1 and TRBJ1-6, the CDR3 gives the full variable domain: KAGVTQTPRYLIKTRGQQVTLSCSPISGHRSVSWYQQTPGQGLQFLFEYFSETQRNKGNFPGRFSGRQFSNSRSEMNVSTLELGDSALYLCASSGNGARNSPLHFGNGTRLTVT.

The chain has TRBV5-1 and TRBJ1-2; no clear D gene. Germline assignment: CDR1 SGHRS and CDR2 YFSETQ. V was pared by 0 bases and J by 4 bases, with 10 bases between. CDR3 length: 14 residues. For the CDR3, the DNA is TGCGCCAGCAGCTTGGATCGGGGTTTCTATGGCTACACCTTC. Encoded protein: CASSLDRGFYGYTF.

The table lists this clonotype with many counts. The chain is built from TRBV20-1 and TRBJ1-5; the D gene is possibly TRBD1 (5 bases). The V end lost 2 bases, the J end lost 4 bases, and 24 bases lay between the germline ends. The CDR3 length is 18 residues. Germline V gene data show CDR1 as DFQATT and CDR2 as SNEGSKA (reference sequence). This chain's CDR3 is CSARKLLRGRKVNQPQHF. In DNA, the CDR3 is TGCAGTGCTAGAAAACTCCTCCGGGGGAGGAAGGTTAATCAGCCCCAGCATTTT.

The rearrangement uses TRBV20-1 and TRBJ2-1; 7 bases agree with TRBD1. Trimming removed 3 bases from V and 0 bases from J; junction bases left unmatched: 5. From germline, CDR1 is DFQATT and CDR2 SNEGSKA (reference sequence). CDR3 length: 15 residues. This chain's CDR3 is CSARLGQRSYNEQFF. DNA of the CDR3: TGCAGTGCTAGGTTGGGACAGCGCTCCTACAATGAGCAGTTCTTC.

This clonotype was detected ten times or more. The chain is built from TRBV4-3 and TRBJ2-3; tentatively, D is TRBD1 (5 bases). The germline CDR1 and CDR2 sequences are LGHNA and YSLEER. Trimming left V 0 bases short and J 6 bases short, with 10 bases between. The CDR3 length is 14 residues. This chain's CDR3 is CASSQDGRADTQYF. The DNA for the CDR3 is TGCGCCAGCAGCCAAGACGGCAGGGCTGATACGCAGTATTTT.

This clonotype was detected a few times. This sequence joins TRBV12-3 or TRBV12-4 and TRBJ1-6; D is ambiguous. The CDR3 totals 12 residues. Trimming took off 6 bases at V and 10 bases at J, with 10 bases between the two ends. CDR3 DNA: TGTGCCAGCAGCCGCCGAGGATCACCCCTCCACTTT. Protein product: CASSRRGSPLHF.

Many counts were recorded for this clonotype. The genes are TRBV7-3 and TRBJ2-3; D possibly uses TRBD1 or TRBD2 (6 bases each). Germline CDR1 and CDR2: SGHTA and FQGTGA. The CDR3 consists of 15 residues. V lost 5 bases, J lost 2 bases, and 14 bases lay in between. CDR3 region: CASSNDPGATDTQYF. The CDR3 region has the DNA TGTGCCAGCAGCAACGACCCGGGGGCCACAGATACGCAGTATTTT.